This TCR beta chain was profiled in a study of radiation and T cells in renal cell carcinoma. TCRdb's table, derived via immunoSEQ multiplex PCR, lists solely in-frame clones and lacks some. The sample includes about 22,000 clones, 47% of them seen just once. Indicated treatment: 15 Gy SBRT to primary tumor, nephrectomy 4 weeks later. Nephrectomy followed 15 Gy stereotactic body radiation by 4 weeks. Notes on the study in general: Top tumor clonotypes rose in blood 2 weeks post-radiation, then contracted.

This clone was seen many times. Its antigen is undetermined. This clonotype originated in a woman in her 50s with renal cell carcinoma. The specimen was tumor tissue, collected from a patient whose treatment included radiotherapy and nephrectomy.

CDR3 nucleotide sequence: TGTGCCAGCAGCTCCGTACAGGGCTACGAGCAGTACTTC. It encodes CASSSVQGYEQYF. The chain employs TRBV11-1 and TRBJ2-7, with D possibly TRBD1 on 6 matching bases. The CDR3 length is 13 residues. Germline values: CDR1 SGHAT, CDR2 FQDESV (reference sequence). V lost 4 bases, J lost 3 bases, and 10 bases lay in between.